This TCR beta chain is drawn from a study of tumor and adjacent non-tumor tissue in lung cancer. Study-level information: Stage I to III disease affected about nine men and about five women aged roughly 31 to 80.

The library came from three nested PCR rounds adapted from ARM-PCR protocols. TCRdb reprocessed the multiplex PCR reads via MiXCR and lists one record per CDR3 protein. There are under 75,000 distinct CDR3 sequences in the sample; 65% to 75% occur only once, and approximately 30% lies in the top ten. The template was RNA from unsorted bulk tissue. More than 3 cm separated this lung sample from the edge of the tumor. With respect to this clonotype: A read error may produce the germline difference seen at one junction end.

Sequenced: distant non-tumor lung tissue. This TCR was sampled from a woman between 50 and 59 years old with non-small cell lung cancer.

The CDR3 DNA reads TGTGCCTGCAGTTTTTACGGCTCCGGGAGGGCCGGGGAGCTGTTTTTT. This translates into CACSFYGSGRAGELFF. This chain joins TRBV28 and TRBJ2-2; 8 bases map to TRBD2. The CDR3 is 16 amino acids. Germline V gene sequence: CDR1 MDHEN, CDR2 SYDVKM.